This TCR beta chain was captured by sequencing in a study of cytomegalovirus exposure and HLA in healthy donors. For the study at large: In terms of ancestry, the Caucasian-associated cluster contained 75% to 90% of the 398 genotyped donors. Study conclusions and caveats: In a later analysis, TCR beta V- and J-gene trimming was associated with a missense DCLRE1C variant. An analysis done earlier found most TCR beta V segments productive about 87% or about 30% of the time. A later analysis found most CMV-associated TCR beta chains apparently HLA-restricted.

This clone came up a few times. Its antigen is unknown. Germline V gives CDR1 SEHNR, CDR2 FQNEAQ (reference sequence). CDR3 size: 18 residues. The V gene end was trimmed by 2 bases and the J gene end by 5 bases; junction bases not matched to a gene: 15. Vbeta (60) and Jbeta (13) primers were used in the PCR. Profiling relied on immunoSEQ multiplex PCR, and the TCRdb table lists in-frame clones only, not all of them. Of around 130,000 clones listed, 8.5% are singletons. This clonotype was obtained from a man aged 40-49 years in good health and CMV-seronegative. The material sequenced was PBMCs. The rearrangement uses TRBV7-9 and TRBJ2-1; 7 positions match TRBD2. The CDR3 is CASSLNGHRLAAHNEQFF. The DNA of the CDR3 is TGTGCCAGCAGCTTAAACGGACATCGGCTAGCGGCACACAATGAGCAGTTCTTC.